These T cell receptor beta chains were read from a single sample in a study of OX40 agonist ivuxolimab in advanced cancers. Repertoires were generated with immunoSEQ multiplex PCR, while TCRdb's copy carries only in-frame clones and drops some. The table lists 28,000 or so clones, more than 85% of them singletons. The source material was CD4+ or CD8+ T cells sorted from blood, sampled in a trial of the OX40 agonist ivuxolimab. Receptor source: an adult with an advanced solid tumor such as melanoma, head and neck, liver or kidney cancer. The CDR3 runs from the conserved cysteine through the conserved F or W. D genes are given only for firm matches. Not every row has a clone size; where given, it reads once, few, many or a size class.

cdr3_aa | cdr3_nt | cdr3_length | clone_size | d_call | j_call | v_call
CASSYLDLYNEQFF | TGTGCCAGCAGTTACTTGGACCTATACAATGAGCAGTTCTTC | 14 | - | - | TRBJ2-1 | TRBV6-6
CASGLGAGGARGEQFF | TGTGCTAGTGGTTTGGGGGCGGGAGGGGCGCGCGGTGAGCAGTTCTTC | 16 | - | TRBD2 | TRBJ2-1 | TRBV12-5
CASSEGQGINYGYTF | TGTGCCAGCAGTGAGGGGCAGGGGATTAACTATGGCTACACCTTC | 15 | - | - | TRBJ1-2 | TRBV6-1
CAISELTVEAFF | TGTGCCATCAGTGAGTTGACAGTTGAAGCTTTCTTT | 12 | - | - | TRBJ1-1 | TRBV10-3
CASSSLTGAIEAFF | TGTGCCAGCAGCTCCCTGACAGGGGCAATTGAAGCTTTCTTT | 14 | - | TRBD1 | TRBJ1-1 | TRBV11-2
CASSFGGTGTGEAFF | TGTGCCAGCAGCTTCGGCGGGACAGGGACGGGTGAAGCTTTCTTT | 15 | few | TRBD1 | TRBJ1-1 | TRBV5-4
CASSPGTGQPQHF | TGTGCCAGCAGTCCCGGGACGGGTCAGCCCCAGCATTTT | 13 | once | - | TRBJ1-5 | TRBV6-1
CASSQTATYEQYF | TGTGCCAGCAGTCAGACCGCGACCTACGAGCAGTACTTC | 13 | - | - | TRBJ2-7 | TRBV6-5
CASSGGTDGGSDTQYF | TGTGCCAGCTCCGGCGGAACGGACGGGGGTTCGGATACGCAGTATTTT | 16 | few | - | TRBJ2-3 | TRBV6-6
CASSPTGFEAFF | TGTGCCAGCAGCCCTACAGGTTTTGAAGCTTTCTTT | 12 | - | - | TRBJ1-1 | TRBV7-8
CASSASPGGTEQFF | TGTGCCAGCAGCGCGTCTCCAGGGGGCACTGAGCAGTTCTTC | 14 | - | TRBD1 | TRBJ2-1 | TRBV5-5
CASSQSTQSPLHF | TGCGCCAGCAGCCAATCAACCCAATCACCCCTCCACTTT | 13 | - | - | TRBJ1-6 | TRBV4-3
CASSLGPPSTQYF | TGTGCCAGCAGCTTAGGACCCCCCTCCACCCAATATTTT | 13 | - | - | TRBJ2-3 | TRBV11-3
CASTRPKGTGVFEAFF | TGTGCCAGCACCAGACCTAAGGGGACAGGAGTTTTTGAAGCTTTCTTT | 16 | - | TRBD1 | TRBJ1-1 | TRBV7-2
CASSLVAGQAYEQYF | TGTGCCAGCAGTTTAGTGGCAGGACAGGCCTACGAGCAGTACTTC | 15 | - | TRBD1 | TRBJ2-7 | TRBV28
CASAQQGSISYNEQFF | TGTGCTAGTGCCCAACAGGGGTCAATATCCTACAATGAGCAGTTCTTC | 16 | - | TRBD1 | TRBJ2-1 | TRBV12-5
CASSSLTGWEQYF | TGTGCCAGCAGTTCCCTTACCGGATGGGAGCAGTACTTC | 13 | - | - | TRBJ2-7 | TRBV27
CASSSKTAGGDEQYF | TGTGCCAGCAGCTCCAAGACGGCAGGGGGCGACGAGCAGTACTTC | 15 | - | TRBD1 | TRBJ2-7 | TRBV5-6
CASSQEPTPLNTEAFF | TGTGCCAGCAGCCAAGAACCAACCCCCTTGAACACTGAAGCTTTCTTT | 16 | few | - | TRBJ1-1 | TRBV14
CASSLAGQGGEAFF | TGCGCCAGCAGCTTGGCCGGGCAGGGTGGTGAAGCTTTCTTT | 14 | - | - | TRBJ1-1 | TRBV5-1
CASSHGGGAEAFF | TGCGCCAGCAGCCACGGAGGGGGGGCTGAAGCTTTCTTT | 13 | - | - | TRBJ1-1 | TRBV4-3
CASRLTGPTNYGYTF | TGTGCCAGCAGATTAACGGGACCCACTAACTATGGCTACACCTTC | 15 | - | - | TRBJ1-2 | TRBV2
CASIGGSHYGYTF | TGTGCCAGCATTGGGGGATCTCACTATGGCTACACCTTC | 13 | - | - | TRBJ1-2 | TRBV27
CASSLREGHTGELFF | TGCGCCAGCAGCTTGAGGGAGGGCCACACCGGGGAGCTGTTTTTT | 15 | - | TRBD2 | TRBJ2-2 | TRBV5-1
CASSVGTGTTEAFF | TGCGCCAGCAGTGTAGGGACAGGGACCACTGAAGCTTTCTTT | 14 | - | TRBD1 | TRBJ1-1 | TRBV10-2
CATSIPATRDYTDTQYF | TGTGCCACCAGCATCCCGGCTACCCGGGACTATACTGATACGCAGTATTTT | 17 | - | TRBD2 | TRBJ2-3 | TRBV15
CATGEPYEQYF | TGTGCCACAGGGGAGCCCTACGAGCAGTACTTC | 11 | - | - | TRBJ2-7 | TRBV28
CASSFKGYSPLHF | TGTGCCAGCAGTTTCAAGGGTTATTCACCCCTCCACTTT | 13 | - | - | TRBJ1-6 | TRBV27
CASSPQLTGTRNTIYF | TGCGCCAGCAGCCCCCAGCTGACAGGAACGAGAAACACCATATATTTT | 16 | - | - | TRBJ1-3 | TRBV4-3
CASSPQGSNQPQHF | TGTGCCAGCAGCCCACAGGGAAGCAATCAGCCCCAGCATTTT | 14 | - | - | TRBJ1-5 | TRBV7-9
CASSQSTSGYEQYF | TGTGCCAGCAGCCAAAGTACTAGCGGATACGAGCAGTACTTC | 14 | - | TRBD2 | TRBJ2-7 | TRBV4-2
CASSLFMPSYDSGNTIYF | TGTGCCAGCAGCCTATTCATGCCCTCTTACGACTCTGGAAACACCATATATTTT | 18 | - | - | TRBJ1-3 | TRBV14
CASSLVWSSGTDTQYF | TGTGCCAGCAGCTTAGTCTGGTCTAGCGGCACAGATACGCAGTATTTT | 16 | few | - | TRBJ2-3 | TRBV11-3
CASSFGTPLVNTQYF | TGTGCCAGCAGTTTCGGGACTCCTCTCGTTAATACGCAGTATTTT | 15 | - | - | TRBJ2-3 | TRBV27
CASSLGYRGINEQYF | TGTGCCAGCAGCCTAGGTTACAGGGGTATCAACGAGCAGTACTTC | 15 | - | TRBD1 | TRBJ2-7 | TRBV6-6
CASRRGSGTEAFF | TGTGCCAGCAGGAGGGGATCCGGCACTGAAGCTTTCTTT | 13 | - | - | TRBJ1-1 | TRBV6-5
CASSHDINQPQHF | TGTGCCAGCAGCCACGACATCAATCAGCCCCAGCATTTT | 13 | - | - | TRBJ1-5 | TRBV11-2
CAWSYVGGYNSPLHF | TGTGCCTGGAGTTATGTGGGAGGGTATAATTCACCCCTCCACTTT | 15 | once | - | TRBJ1-6 | TRBV30
CASSSTLEQYF | TGTGCCAGCAGCTCGACACTGGAGCAGTACTTC | 11 | - | - | TRBJ2-5 | TRBV11-3
CASSFGGPTGSYEQYF | TGTGCCAGTTCTTTTGGAGGTCCGACGGGCTCCTACGAGCAGTACTTC | 16 | - | - | TRBJ2-7 | TRBV27
CASSRTATNEKLFF | TGTGCCAGCTCCCGGACGGCAACTAATGAAAAACTGTTTTTT | 14 | - | - | TRBJ1-4 | TRBV9
CASRSSDSSYEQYF | TGTGCCAGCCGGAGCTCGGACAGCTCCTACGAGCAGTACTTC | 14 | - | - | TRBJ2-7 | TRBV19
CASSETQTGMNTEAFF | TGTGCCAGCAGTGAAACCCAGACAGGGATGAACACTGAAGCTTTCTTT | 16 | - | TRBD1 | TRBJ1-1 | TRBV2
CASSEGTGGREQYF | TGTGCCAGCAGTGAGGGGACAGGGGGCCGCGAGCAGTACTTC | 14 | - | TRBD1 | TRBJ2-7 | TRBV28
CASSHGLNTEAFF | TGTGCCAGCAGCCACGGACTGAACACTGAAGCTTTCTTT | 13 | - | - | TRBJ1-1 | TRBV11-1
CASSLGSGGYNEQFF | TGCGCCAGCAGCTTGGGAAGCGGGGGGTACAATGAGCAGTTCTTC | 15 | - | TRBD2 | TRBJ2-1 | TRBV5-1
CASSYGRLAGGQGTDTQYF | TGTGCCAGCAGTTACGGGCGACTAGCGGGAGGGCAGGGCACAGATACGCAGTATTTT | 19 | - | TRBD2 | TRBJ2-3 | TRBV28
CASSHRLPGNEQFF | TGTGCCAGCAGCCATCGGCTTCCGGGGAATGAGCAGTTCTTC | 14 | - | - | TRBJ2-1 | TRBV11-2
CASSLLAGGIDEQFF | TGTGCCAGCAGCCTACTAGCGGGAGGGATAGATGAGCAGTTCTTC | 15 | - | TRBD2 | TRBJ2-1 | TRBV5-4
CASSLGFTEAFF | TGTGCCAGCAGCTTAGGATTCACTGAAGCTTTCTTT | 12 | - | - | TRBJ1-1 | TRBV7-8
CASSLGYEQYF | TGCGCCAGCAGCTTGGGGTACGAGCAGTACTTC | 11 | - | - | TRBJ2-7 | TRBV5-1
CASSTSRVGRAQHF | TGTGCCAGCAGCACGAGCAGGGTGGGGAGGGCCCAGCATTTT | 14 | - | - | TRBJ1-5 | TRBV21-1
CASSPLGLGPNVLTF | TGTGCTAGCAGCCCCTTAGGGCTGGGTCCCAACGTCCTGACTTTC | 15 | - | - | TRBJ2-6 | TRBV7-7
CASSSGQGMDTEAFF | TGTGCCAGCAGCTCGGGACAGGGGATGGACACTGAAGCTTTCTTT | 15 | - | TRBD1 | TRBJ1-1 | TRBV7-9